This record covers a single T cell receptor beta chain. The record originates from a study of blood T cell repertoires in COVID-19. Study at large: Acute and convalescent COVID-19 samples came from the United States, Italy and Spain. Sources were T cells, B-cell-depleted T cells, or PBMCs; the material itself was cDNA or gDNA.

The authors' processing: Quantification of nucleated cells was approximated via reference gene primer amplification. Assay: immunoSEQ multiplex PCR; the TCRdb copy retains only in-frame clones and omits some. The V and J calls and clone size come from that table; D and trimming were worked out from the DNA. The data show about 170,000 clones, approximately 86% seen once. This CDR3 is 16 amino acids long. The germline V gene encodes CDR1 SGDLS and CDR2 YYNGEE. Losses at the gene ends were 0 bases for V and 7 bases for J; bases not matched to a gene: 9. Sample: peripheral blood. This clonotype originated in a man between 65 and 85 years old with acute or convalescent COVID-19. This sequence joins TRBV9 and TRBJ2-1; 8 bases fit TRBD2. The CDR3 protein is CASSVAGGRNPNEQFF. In DNA form, the CDR3 reads TGTGCCAGCAGCGTAGCGGGGGGGCGGAATCCTAATGAGCAGTTCTTC. Complete variable domain (other parts from reference TRBV9 and TRBJ2-1): DSGVTQTPKHLITATGQRVTLRCSPRSGDLSVYWYQQSLDQGLQFLIQYYNGEERAKGNILERFSAQQFPDLHSELNLSSLELGDSALYFCASSVAGGRNPNEQFFGPGTRLTVL.